The clone carrying this T cell receptor beta chain was recorded a few times. Its specificity is not known. Sequenced by immunoSEQ multiplex PCR; TCRdb stores in-frame clones only, minus some. The sample records some 19,000 clones, around 85% being singletons. This sample was included in a study of chemoradiotherapy in HPV16-positive cancers. Findings and caveats of the study: HPV-specific T cells were functionally defined from only a couple of HPV16-positive patients.

Repertoires were sampled repeatedly during chemoradiotherapy. V was clipped by 2 bases and J by 6 bases; unmatched bases: 11. This CDR3 has 16 residues. The germline V gene encodes CDR1 MNHEY and CDR2 SVGAGI. The TCR originated in a human donor with HPV-associated anogenital cancer. The chain carries TRBV6-5 and TRBJ2-3; 7 nucleotides agree with TRBD2. This material consisted of blood, taken from a patient who underwent chemoradiotherapy. The CDR3 loop reads CASSYRLAPGGDTQYF. The CDR3 DNA sequence: TGTGCCAGCAGTTACCGACTAGCCCCCGGGGGGGATACGCAGTATTTT.